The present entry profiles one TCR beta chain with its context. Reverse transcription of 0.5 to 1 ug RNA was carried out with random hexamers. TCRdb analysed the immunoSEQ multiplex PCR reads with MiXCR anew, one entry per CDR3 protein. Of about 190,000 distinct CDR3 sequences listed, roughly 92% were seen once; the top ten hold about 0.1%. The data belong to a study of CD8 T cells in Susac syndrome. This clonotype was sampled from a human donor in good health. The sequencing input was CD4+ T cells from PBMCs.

The CDR3 sequence is CAVSSSYNSPLHF. CDR3 coding DNA: TGTGCCGTCTCCAGCTCCTATAATTCACCCCTCCACTTT. V is TRBV27 and J is TRBJ1-6; D unclear. Deletions cut 11 bases from V and 0 bases from J, with 8 bases between. The germline gives CDR1 MNHEY, CDR2 SMNVEV (reference sequence). The CDR3 runs 13 residues.